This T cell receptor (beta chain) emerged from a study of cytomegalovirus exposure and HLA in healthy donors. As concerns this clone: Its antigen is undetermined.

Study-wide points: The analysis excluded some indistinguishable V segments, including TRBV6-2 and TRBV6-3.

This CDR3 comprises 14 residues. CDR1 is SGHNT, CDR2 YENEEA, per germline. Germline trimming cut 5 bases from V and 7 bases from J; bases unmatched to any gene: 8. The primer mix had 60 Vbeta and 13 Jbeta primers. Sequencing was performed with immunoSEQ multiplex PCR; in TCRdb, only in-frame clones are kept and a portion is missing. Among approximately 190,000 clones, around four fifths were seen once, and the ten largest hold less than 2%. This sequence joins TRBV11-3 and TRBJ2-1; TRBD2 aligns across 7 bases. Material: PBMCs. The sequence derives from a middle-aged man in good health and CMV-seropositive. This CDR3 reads CASSRSGLWNEQFF. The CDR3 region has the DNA TGTGCCAGCAGCCGTAGCGGGCTGTGGAATGAGCAGTTCTTC.